These 18 T cell receptor beta chains share one sample of origin, sequenced in a study of PD-1 blockade in classical Hodgkin lymphoma. Each patient relapsed following autologous stem cell transplantation, and prior brentuximab vedotin exposure differed. The method was immunoSEQ multiplex PCR; TCRdb's version includes in-frame clones alone and lacks a portion of them. The data contain 90,000 to 130,000 clones, approximately 90% of them seen just once; the ten biggest clones take up less than 20%. The material sequenced was peripheral blood mononuclear cells (PBMCs), taken before the second cycle of nivolumab. The receptors were gathered from a human donor with classical Hodgkin lymphoma.

Worth noting for this clone: The sample holds other DNA sequences that translate to the same CDR3. V gene TRBV18 combines with J gene TRBJ1-1; D is uncertain. Germline V gene data show CDR1 as KGHSH and CDR2 as LQKENI. The CDR3 runs 14 residues. Trimming pared 2 bases from V and 1 base from J, leaving 8 bases between. The CDR3 region is CASSPLAGNTEAFF. In nucleotides, the CDR3 is TGTGCCAGCTCACCATTGGCGGGGAACACTGAAGCTTTCTTT.

This clone was found a few times. J is TRBJ2-3 and V is TRBV11-1; weak D call: TRBD2 (5 bases). Trimming took 8 bases from V and 3 from J, leaving 12 bases between them. The CDR3 is 13 residues long. Germline V gene data show CDR1 as SGHAT and CDR2 as FQDESV (reference sequence). CDR3 in DNA: TGTGCCAGCGCCCATGGCGGGACAGATACGCAGTATTTT. Amino acids: CASAHGGTDTQYF.

The rearrangement uses TRBV5-6 and TRBJ2-1; D gene ambiguous. The CDR3 spans 17 residues. Germline CDR1 SGHDT, CDR2 YYEEEE. V lost 3 bases and J lost 3, with 19 bases in between. CDR3 region: CASSSMPRVTVYNEQFF. The DNA for the CDR3 is TGTGCCAGCAGCTCAATGCCTCGGGTCACCGTCTACAATGAGCAGTTCTTC. The full variable domain, completed using reference TRBV5-6 and TRBJ2-1, is DAGVTQSPTHLIKTRGQQVTLRCSPKSGHDTVSWYQQALGQGPQFIFQYYEEEERQRGNFPDRFSGHQFPNYSSELNVNALLLGDSALYLCASSSMPRVTVYNEQFFGPGTRLTVL.

The chain is built from TRBV9 and TRBJ2-5; 12 bases are a match to TRBD2. From germline, CDR1 is SGDLS and CDR2 YYNGEE. The CDR3 contains 17 residues. After removal of 0 bases from V and 4 bases from J, the junction contained 7 bases not matched to a gene. CDR3 sequence reads: CASSVASSGRAGETQYF. CDR3 bases: TGTGCCAGCAGCGTAGCATCTAGCGGGAGGGCCGGAGAGACCCAGTACTTC.

The V and J genes are TRBV25-1 and TRBJ2-3; 9 bases line up with TRBD2. Germline V CDR1 and CDR2: MGHDK, SYGVNS. The CDR3 covers 14 residues. Trimming cost V 4 bases and J 5 bases; bases outside gene matches: 4. CDR3 loop: CASSASGTGDTQYF. The CDR3 DNA sequence: TGTGCCAGCAGTGCTAGCGGGACTGGAGATACGCAGTATTTT.

Note on this clone: The same CDR3 is also encoded by other DNA sequences in this sample. The CDR3 loop is CASSPPGGEQFF. The DNA for the CDR3 is TGTGCCAGCTCACCACCGGGGGGAGAGCAGTTCTTC. The chain links TRBV18 to TRBJ2-1, with D perhaps TRBD2 (6 bases). In germline, CDR1 is KGHSH, CDR2 LQKENI. The ends were cut back, 0 bases at V and 10 bases at J, with 7 bases in the middle. The CDR3 loop spans 12 amino acids.

This chain's CDR3 is CASNHRGSADTQYF. DNA for the CDR3: TGTGCCAGCAACCACAGGGGATCCGCAGATACGCAGTATTTT. This chain uses TRBV7-2 with TRBJ2-3; 7 bases are a match to TRBD1. The V gene end was trimmed by 7 bases and the J gene end by 4 bases; junction bases not matched to a gene: 8. The germline V gene has CDR1 SGHTA and CDR2 FQGNSA. This CDR3 spans 14 amino acids.

The chain joins TRBV28 to TRBJ2-7, with TRBD2 matching 7 bases. With V trimmed by 4 bases and J by 1 base, 4 bases remained unmatched. This CDR3 is 14 amino acids long. Per the germline V gene, CDR1 is MDHEN and CDR2 is SYDVKM. The CDR3 loop reads CASSWGGSSYEQYF. As DNA, the CDR3 is TGTGCCAGCAGTTGGGGGGGTTCTTCCTACGAGCAGTACTTC.

The chain links TRBV5-5 to TRBJ2-7; no firm D call. Germline V CDR1 and CDR2: SGHKS, YYEKEE (reference sequence). This CDR3 spans 15 amino acids. V was clipped by 5 bases and J by 7 bases, with 22 bases between them. The CDR3 DNA sequence: TGTGCCAGCAGTTCCGAGGAGACCCGACTGGATGAGCAGTACTTC. Amino acids: CASSSEETRLDEQYF.

This chain connects TRBV2 to TRBJ2-7; TRBD2 is a possible D gene (5 bases). Trimming took off 8 bases at V and 0 bases at J, with 14 bases between the two ends. The CDR3 totals 14 residues. Germline V gene sequence: CDR1 SNHLY, CDR2 FYNNEI. The CDR3: CASYSGSSSYEQYF. CDR3 in DNA: TGTGCCAGCTACTCGGGGTCGAGCTCCTACGAGCAGTACTTC.

V usage is TRBV6-5 and J usage is TRBJ1-1; maybe TRBD1 (6 bases). This CDR3 has 15 residues. Trimming pared 0 bases from V and 1 base from J, leaving 9 bases between. Germline V gene sequence: CDR1 MNHEY, CDR2 SVGAGI. The CDR3 DNA reads TGTGCCAGCAGTTACTCCTCGACAGGGAACACTGAAGCTTTCTTT. Its translation is CASSYSSTGNTEAFF.

This rearrangement joins TRBV7-9 to TRBJ2-7; no clear D gene. Germline CDR1 SEHNR, CDR2 FQNEAQ (reference sequence). This CDR3 region has 11 residues. Trimming removed 5 bases from V and 3 bases from J, with 5 bases in between. CDR3 bases: TGTGCCAGCAGCCCGGACTACGAGCAGTACTTC. Translated: CASSPDYEQYF. Using reference TRBV7-9 and TRBJ2-7 for the parts outside the CDR3, the full variable domain is DTGVSQNPRHKITKRGQNVTFRCDPISEHNRLYWYRQTLGQGPEFLTYFQNEAQLEKSRLLSDRFSAERPKGSFSTLEIQRTEQGDSAMYLCASSPDYEQYFGPGTRLTVT.

The gene calls are TRBV7-9 and TRBJ1-1; possible D gene TRBD1, 5 bases. Germline loops: CDR1 SEHNR, CDR2 FQNEAQ (reference sequence). This CDR3 comprises 14 residues. V lost 1 base and J 4 bases, leaving 10 bases between the germline ends. The CDR3 region has the DNA TGTGCCAGCAGCTTAGAGGCAGGGAGCACTGAAGCTTTCTTT. It translates to CASSLEAGSTEAFF.

A remark on this clone: The junction does not match germline at one end; this may be a read error. V gene TRBV4-3 combines with J gene TRBJ2-3; unclear D gene. Germline V lookup: CDR1 LGHNA, CDR2 YSLEER. The CDR3 has 14 amino acids. CDR3 amino acids: CASSEEVGADTQYF. CDR3 in DNA: TGCGCCAGCAGCGAAGAAGTTGGGGCAGATACGCAGTATTTT.

J is TRBJ1-4 and V is TRBV30; 9 nucleotides align to TRBD1. Germline V lookup: CDR1 GTSNPN, CDR2 SVGIG (reference sequence). With 0 bases clipped from V and 10 bases from J, the junction kept 9 bases outside the gene matches. CDR3 length: 15 residues. This CDR3 is CAWSVIRDRAAKLFF. The CDR3 DNA reads as TGTGCCTGGAGTGTCATCCGGGACAGGGCCGCAAAACTGTTTTTT.

V is TRBV10-2 and J is TRBJ1-1; no definite D call. The germline CDR1 and CDR2 sequences are WSHSY and SAAADI. The CDR3 spans 14 residues. Deletions cut 7 bases from V and 1 base from J, with 13 bases between. The CDR3 DNA sequence: TGCGCCAGCATAGGGCAGACCTCGAACACTGAAGCTTTCTTT. Its protein product is CASIGQTSNTEAFF.

V usage is TRBV4-3 and J usage is TRBJ1-2, with 8 nucleotides matching TRBD1. After removal of 0 bases from V and 3 bases from J, the junction contained 6 bases not matched to a gene. CDR1 is LGHNA and CDR2 is YSLEER in the germline V gene. The CDR3 totals 16 residues. As DNA, the CDR3 is TGCGCCAGCAGCCAAGAAAGGCAGGGGGCGGACTATGGCTACACCTTC. This sequence encodes CASSQERQGADYGYTF.

The chain combines TRBV4-1 with TRBJ1-2; D is unresolved. Germline CDR1 MGHRA, CDR2 YSYEKL. This CDR3 spans 15 amino acids. V lost 1 base and J lost 5, with 14 bases in between. DNA of the CDR3: TGCGCCAGCAGCCAAGGTATAAGCGCAATGTATGGCTACACCTTC. It specifies CASSQGISAMYGYTF.